The next 24 T cell receptor beta chains were all read from a single sample in a study of human T cells and chemical hapten exposure. Time point of the sample: healthy volunteer bleed at 6 weeks. Whole blood that had not been fractionated was the source of extracted total RNA. TCRdb ran MiXCR on the RACE reads and lists one entry per CDR3 protein. The sample consists of about 77,000 distinct CDR3 sequences, about 8.6% of them appearing once. The sample consisted of whole blood. Receptors were obtained from a female donor in good health. Some clones in this sample may be carry-over from other donors' samples.

This clonotype was observed a handful of times. V gene TRBV12-3 or TRBV12-4 combines with J gene TRBJ2-2; D tentatively reads TRBD1 or TRBD2 (5 bases each). Deletions cut 6 bases from V and 6 bases from J, with 20 bases between. This CDR3 contains 16 residues. The CDR3 is CASRKGRDFTPGELFF. CDR3 DNA: TGTGCCAGCAGAAAGGGACGGGATTTTACCCCCGGGGAGCTGTTTTTT.

This clonotype occurred many times. The chain couples TRBV29-1 to TRBJ2-7, with 11 bases identical to TRBD2. CDR3 length equals 14 residues. Trimming took 6 bases from V and 2 from J; bases not matched to a gene: 6. CDR1 is SQVTM, CDR2 ANQGSEA, per germline. CDR3 coding DNA: TGCAGCGTCATTAGCGGGGGGGTTACCTACGAGCAGTACTTC. It specifies CSVISGGVTYEQYF.

This clonotype was recorded at least ten times. V gene TRBV28 combines with J gene TRBJ1-1; D gene ambiguous. This CDR3 has 12 residues. Germline assignment: CDR1 MDHEN and CDR2 SYDVKM. Trimming cost V 5 bases and J 0 bases, with 4 bases left between them. This CDR3 is CASSEVNTEAFF. The CDR3 DNA follows: TGTGCCAGCAGTGAGGTGAACACTGAAGCTTTCTTT.

This clonotype turned up a few times. CDR3 loop: CASSLAQFRTKFADTQYF. In DNA form, the CDR3 reads TGTGCCAGCAGCTTGGCACAATTCAGAACTAAGTTTGCAGATACGCAGTATTTT. The chain is built from TRBV5-6 and TRBJ2-3, with D unresolved. Germline assignment: CDR1 SGHDT and CDR2 YYEEEE. CDR3 size: 18 residues. Trimming pared 0 bases from V and 4 bases from J, leaving 21 bases between.

This clonotype was observed at least ten times. Lacking the conserved final phenylalanine or tryptophan, this CDR3 likely reflects a read error. The rearrangement links TRBV5-5 to TRBJ2-4, with unresolved D. This CDR3 has 14 amino acids. The V gene's germline CDR1 is SGHKS and CDR2 YYEKEE (reference sequence). Trimming took off 0 bases at V and 3 bases at J, with 7 bases between the two ends. The CDR3: CASSLALHKNIQYL. Written as DNA, the CDR3 is TGTGCCAGCAGCTTGGCCCTCCACAAAAACATTCAGTACCTC.

Only a few counts were recorded for this clonotype. The V call is TRBV6-5, the J call TRBJ2-7; no definite D call. The V end lost 6 bases, the J end lost 3 bases, and 12 bases lay between the germline ends. The CDR3 sequence is 13 residues long. CDR1 is MNHEY, CDR2 SVGAGI, per germline. CDR3 sequence (DNA): TGTGCCAGCAGGAAACCGGGCCTCTACGAGCAGTACTTC. Translated, it gives CASRKPGLYEQYF.

About this clonotype itself: A single base separates this from a much larger clone, so it may be a read error. In this CDR3 the conserved last residue, phenylalanine or tryptophan, is missing, so a read error is likely. This sequence joins TRBV7-2 and TRBJ2-3; D might be TRBD1 (6 bases). With 9 bases removed from V and 2 bases from J, the gap between germline ends came to 12 bases. The CDR3 extends over 13 amino acids. Germline CDR1 and CDR2: SGHTA and FQGNSA. As DNA, the CDR3 is TGTGCCAGTACAGGACAGACCACAGATACGCAGTATTCT. This translates into CASTGQTTDTQYS.

The chain couples TRBV5-1 to TRBJ2-1; D gene unclear. This CDR3 has 12 amino acids. V gave up 3 bases and J gave up 9 bases, with 10 bases separating them. Germline lookup yields CDR1 SGHRS and CDR2 YFSETQ. This CDR3 reads CASSWVNTEQFF. CDR3 nucleotides: TGCGCCAGCAGCTGGGTGAATACTGAGCAGTTCTTC.

The table lists this clonotype with many counts. The chain employs TRBV7-2 and TRBJ2-7; TRBD2 agrees at 8 bases. CDR3 length equals 14 residues. V trimming: 8 bases; J trimming: 2 bases; junction bases outside the gene matches: 8. CDR1 and CDR2 from the germline V gene are SGHTA and FQGNSA. CDR3 sequence: CASRYGLAPYEQYF. CDR3 sequence (DNA): TGTGCCAGCCGATACGGACTAGCCCCCTACGAGCAGTACTTC.

There are a few counts of this clonotype. This chain uses TRBV7-9 with TRBJ1-6; 9 bases agree with TRBD1. V gave up 0 bases and J gave up 2 bases; unmatched junction bases: 11. This CDR3 comprises 20 residues. The germline CDR1 and CDR2 sequences are SEHNR and FQNEAQ (reference sequence). The CDR3 DNA reads as TGTGCCAGCAGCTTAGCAACCGGGACAGGGCCGAGGGCCTATAATTCACCCCTCCACTTT. Translation: CASSLATGTGPRAYNSPLHF. The whole variable domain, remainder taken from reference TRBV7-9 and TRBJ1-6, is DTGVSQNPRHKITKRGQNVTFRCDPISEHNRLYWYRQTLGQGPEFLTYFQNEAQLEKSRLLSDRFSAERPKGSFSTLEIQRTEQGDSAMYLCASSLATGTGPRAYNSPLHFGNGTRLTVT.

This clonotype was counted ten times or more. J is TRBJ1-6 and V is TRBV2, with 7 bases matching TRBD1. The CDR3 covers 14 residues. V trimming: 2 bases; J trimming: 7 bases; junction bases outside the gene matches: 2. Germline values: CDR1 SNHLY, CDR2 FYNNEI. In DNA, the CDR3 is TGTGCCAGCAGTGAACGACAGGGAAATTCACCCCTCCACTTT. Amino acids: CASSERQGNSPLHF. The full variable domain, its missing parts supplied by reference TRBV2 and TRBJ1-6, is EPEVTQTPSHQVTQMGQEVILRCVPISNHLYFYWYRQILGQKVEFLVSFYNNEISEKSEIFDDQFSVERPDGSNFTLKIRSTKLEDSAMYFCASSERQGNSPLHFGNGTRLTVT.

The V call is TRBV18, the J call TRBJ1-1, with 9 positions matching TRBD1. Germline V gene data show CDR1 as KGHSH and CDR2 as LQKENI. V shed 6 bases, J shed 5 bases, and the junction held 13 bases outside the gene matches. This CDR3 region has 16 residues. The CDR3: CASSRAPGTGRTEAFF. The CDR3 DNA sequence: TGTGCCAGCTCGCGGGCTCCCGGGACAGGGAGGACTGAAGCTTTCTTT.

The chain carries TRBV29-1 and TRBJ1-2; D possibly corresponds to TRBD1 (6 bases). Germline V lookup: CDR1 SQVTM, CDR2 ANQGSEA. The CDR3 runs 17 residues. The V end lost 0 bases, the J end lost 0 bases, and 17 bases lay between the germline ends. The CDR3 bases are TGCAGCGTTGAAGATCAAGTGGTAGGGACAACTAACTATGGCTACACCTTC. Translated, it gives CSVEDQVVGTTNYGYTF.

The chain joins TRBV6-2 or TRBV6-3 to TRBJ2-3; perhaps TRBD2 as D (6 bases). The CDR3 runs 18 residues. Trimming cost V 5 bases and J 0 bases, with 21 bases left between them. Germline loops: CDR1 MNHEY, CDR2 SVGEGT. The CDR3 nucleotides are TGTGCCAGCAGTATGACGAAGATAGCGGTTTCTAGCACAGATACGCAGTATTTT. It codes for CASSMTKIAVSSTDTQYF.

This clonotype was recorded many times. The chain couples TRBV4-3 to TRBJ2-2; no firm D call. Trimming removed 1 base at V and 2 bases at J, with 11 bases between. Germline CDR1 is LGHNA and CDR2 is YSLEER. There are 16 residues in the CDR3. This CDR3 is CASSQGKDRNTGELFF. For the CDR3, the DNA is TGCGCCAGCAGCCAAGGCAAGGATAGAAACACCGGGGAGCTGTTTTTT.

This clonotype was seen only a few times. V gene TRBV14 combines with J gene TRBJ2-3; possible D gene TRBD1, 6 bases. CDR3 length: 13 residues. Trimming pared 4 bases from V and 14 bases from J, leaving 19 bases between. The germline gives CDR1 SGHDN, CDR2 FVKESK. This chain's CDR3 is CASSLLTGQPRYF. Written as DNA, the CDR3 is TGTGCCAGCAGCCTTCTGACAGGACAACCTCGGTATTTT. Full variable domain (remainder filled in from reference TRBV14 and TRBJ2-3): EAGVTQFPSHSVIEKGQTVTLRCDPISGHDNLYWYRRVMGKEIKFLLHFVKESKQDESGMPNNRFLAERTGGTYSTLKVQPAELEDSGVYFCASSLLTGQPRYFGPGTRLTVL.

This clonotype was seen a few times. V is TRBV20-1 and J is TRBJ2-6, with 8 bases matching TRBD1. In germline, CDR1 is DFQATT, CDR2 SNEGSKA (reference sequence). This CDR3 contains 14 residues. V dropped 6 bases and J dropped 3; count of bases not matched to a gene: 4. This CDR3 reads CSADRGLGANVLTF. DNA for the CDR3: TGCAGTGCAGACAGGGGTCTTGGGGCCAACGTCCTGACTTTC.

This clonotype was observed many times. The gene calls are TRBV7-2 and TRBJ1-1; 8 bases fit TRBD1. CDR1 and CDR2 from the germline V gene are SGHTA and FQGNSA. After removal of 3 bases from V and 7 bases from J, the junction contained 13 bases not matched to a gene. The length of the CDR3 is 16 residues. CDR3: CASSLAPGQVYGEAFF. CDR3 DNA sequence: TGTGCCAGCAGCTTGGCTCCGGGACAGGTATATGGTGAAGCTTTCTTT.

This clonotype came up many times. The chain is built from TRBV6-6 and TRBJ1-5, with a weak D call TRBD1 (6 bases). V gave up 6 bases and J gave up 7 bases, with 28 bases separating them. Germline values: CDR1 MNHNY, CDR2 SVGAGI (reference sequence). CDR3 length: 18 residues. The CDR3 spells CASSHETVGTTRAQPQHF. In nucleotides, the CDR3 is TGTGCCAGCAGCCACGAAACGGTTGGGACAACCCGGGCCCAGCCCCAGCATTTT.

Ten or more counts support this clonotype. V and J are TRBV13 and TRBJ2-4; TRBD1 matches 7 bases. This CDR3 comprises 14 residues. V lost 5 bases to trimming and J lost 2 bases; unmatched junction nucleotides: 3. Germline-derived CDR1 and CDR2 are PRHDT and FYEKMQ (reference sequence). The CDR3 DNA reads as TGTGCCAGCAGCCCGACAGGGACCAAAAACATTCAGTACTTC. Protein: CASSPTGTKNIQYF.

The chain has TRBV11-3 and TRBJ2-7; 8 nucleotides match TRBD2. Trimming at V came to 5 bases and at J to 2 bases, leaving 8 bases not matched to a gene. Germline values: CDR1 SGHNT, CDR2 YENEEA. This CDR3 contains 15 residues. The CDR3 reads CASSLRGGGTYEQYF. The CDR3 DNA is TGTGCCAGCAGCCTGAGGGGCGGGGGGACCTACGAGCAGTACTTC.

This clonotype has only a few counts. The genes are TRBV21-1 and TRBJ2-1; no DNA check was done on the table's D call, TRBD1. TRBV21-1 is shown as a pseudogene. The CDR3 extends over 15 amino acids. CDR3 nucleotides: TGTGCCAGCACCGGGACAGGGTCTTTCTACAATGAGCAGTTCTTC. Protein sequence: CASTGTGSFYNEQFF.

This rearrangement joins TRBV10-3 to TRBJ2-3, with TRBD2 matching 8 bases. J lost 3 bases, V lost 4 bases, and 6 bases had no gene match. The germline CDR1 and CDR2 sequences are ENHRY and SYGVKD. The CDR3 length is 15 residues. DNA for the CDR3: TGTGCCATCAGTGGAGGAGCGGGGGTGACAGATACGCAGTATTTT. Residues: CAISGGAGVTDTQYF.

The chain is built from TRBV28 and TRBJ2-7, with D tentatively TRBD1 or TRBD2 (5 bases each). This CDR3 comprises 14 residues. Trimming removed 8 bases at V and 0 bases at J, with 14 bases between. In germline, CDR1 is MDHEN, CDR2 SYDVKM. The CDR3 DNA sequence: TGTGCCAGCGGGTCCGGGACCGACTCCTACGAGCAGTACTTC. This sequence encodes CASGSGTDSYEQYF.